This T cell receptor beta chain was sequenced in a study of T cells in Graves' hyperthyroidism and ophthalmopathy. Amplification targeted TCR beta CDR3 regions from RNA transcripts. Researchers ran a first-round RT-PCR on the TCR CDR3 using the HTBI primer set. TCRdb redid the calling of the multiplex PCR reads with MiXCR, one entry per CDR3 protein. The sample shows 480,000 or so distinct CDR3 sequences, about 45% of them seen only once. With 6 bases removed from V and 2 bases from J, the gap between germline ends came to 7 bases. The CDR3 runs 12 residues. CDR1 and CDR2 from the germline V gene are ENHRY and SYGVKD.

The TCR sequence derives from an adult woman with Graves' disease, either hyperthyroidism or ophthalmopathy (not recorded which). The sequencing input was peripheral blood or thyroid tissue (not recorded which). The chain carries TRBV10-3 and TRBJ1-2; D gene unclear. The CDR3 sequence: CAIRDGNYGYTF. CDR3 bases: TGTGCCATCAGGGACGGCAACTATGGCTACACCTTC.